These T cell receptor beta chains were read from a single sample in a study of blood T cell repertoires in COVID-19. Produced via immunoSEQ multiplex PCR; TCRdb's table is partial and in-frame only. In the table there are tens of thousands of clones, over 75% of which are singletons. Sample: peripheral blood. These receptors all come from a woman older than 75 with COVID-19, enrolled during active disease. The CDR3 runs from the conserved cysteine through the conserved F or W. The D gene is left open where the match is weak. For some rows the clone size is stated as once, few or many, or as a class when expanded; others skip it.

length | J | V | size | D | CDR3 | DNA
18 | TRBJ1-2 | TRBV5-5 | once | TRBD1 | CASSQHPRPTGINYGYTF | TGTGCCAGCAGCCAACACCCCCGTCCGACAGGGATAAACTATGGCTACACCTTC
14 | TRBJ2-5 | TRBV7-2 | NA | TRBD1 | CASSHRDRGETQYF | TGTGCCAGCAGCCATCGGGACAGGGGGGAGACCCAGTACTTC
13 | TRBJ1-5 | TRBV18 | few | NA | CASSQGPNQPQHF | TGTGCCAGCTCGCAGGGGCCCAATCAGCCCCAGCATTTT
16 | TRBJ1-2 | TRBV18 | NA | TRBD1 | CASSPMPGQGARGYTF | TGTGCCAGCTCACCCATGCCGGGACAGGGGGCACGGGGCTACACCTTC
15 | TRBJ2-7 | TRBV6-5 | NA | TRBD2 | CASSLLAGRSYEQYF | TGTGCCAGCAGCCTACTAGCGGGCCGGTCCTACGAGCAGTACTTC
15 | TRBJ1-3 | TRBV6-6 | few | NA | CASSYKAGTGNTIYF | TGTGCCAGCAGTTACAAAGCGGGCACTGGAAACACCATATATTTT
14 | TRBJ1-6 | TRBV10-3 | NA | TRBD1 | CAIRQGQPNSPLHF | TGTGCCATCAGACAGGGACAGCCGAATTCACCCCTCCACTTT
15 | TRBJ1-5 | TRBV4-1 | NA | TRBD1 | CASSQVDRQNQPQHF | TGCGCCAGCAGCCAAGTGGACAGGCAGAATCAGCCCCAGCATTTT
16 | TRBJ1-5 | TRBV6-6 | NA | NA | CASSPQGPLLNQPQHF | TGTGCCAGCAGTCCACAGGGACCTCTCCTCAATCAGCCCCAGCATTTT
18 | TRBJ2-2 | TRBV3-1/TRBV3-2 | NA | TRBD2 | CASSYDLLAGGDTGELFF | TGTGCCAGCAGCTACGACCTACTAGCGGGGGGGGACACCGGGGAGCTGTTTTTT
17 | TRBJ1-5 | TRBV4-1 | NA | NA | CASSQRDNSGSNQPQHF | TGCGCCAGCAGCCAAAGGGACAACTCAGGTAGCAATCAGCCCCAGCATTTT
15 | TRBJ2-3 | TRBV7-2 | NA | NA | CASTSNRQGTDTQYF | TGTGCCAGCACCTCCAACAGGCAGGGCACAGATACGCAGTATTTT
13 | TRBJ2-7 | TRBV18 | NA | NA | CASSPRTTYEQYF | TGTGCCAGCTCACCCCGGACAACCTACGAGCAGTACTTC
15 | TRBJ1-5 | TRBV5-5 | few | NA | CASSLVQGGNQPQHF | TGTGCCAGCAGCTTGGTACAGGGTGGTAATCAGCCCCAGCATTTT
14 | TRBJ2-7 | TRBV9 | once | NA | CASSVTLGHREQYF | TGTGCCAGCAGCGTCACCCTGGGGCATCGCGAGCAGTACTTC
16 | TRBJ2-2 | TRBV27 | NA | TRBD1 | CASSLRTGANTGELFF | TGTGCCAGCAGTTTACGGACAGGGGCGAACACCGGGGAGCTGTTTTTT
14 | TRBJ2-7 | TRBV10-3 | few | NA | CAIRGRDAPGEQYF | TGTGCCATCAGAGGGCGGGACGCACCGGGCGAGCAGTACTTC
15 | TRBJ1-2 | TRBV12-5 | NA | NA | CASGLRPTRGYGYTF | TGTGCTAGTGGTTTGAGACCGACCAGAGGCTATGGCTACACCTTC
14 | TRBJ1-5 | TRBV6-5 | NA | TRBD1 | CASSRQGSNQPQHF | TGTGCCAGCAGTAGACAGGGTAGCAATCAGCCCCAGCATTTT
16 | TRBJ1-2 | TRBV5-1 | NA | NA | CASSSGSRGSHYGYTF | TGCGCCAGCAGCTCCGGGTCGCGGGGCAGTCACTATGGCTACACCTTC
16 | TRBJ1-4 | TRBV3-1/TRBV3-2 | NA | NA | CASSQGAFATNEKLFF | TGTGCCAGCAGCCAGGGGGCTTTTGCAACTAATGAAAAACTGTTTTTT
16 | TRBJ1-1 | TRBV5-4 | NA | TRBD1 | CASSRGTGSKSTEAFF | TGTGCCAGCAGCCGGGGGACAGGGAGTAAGAGCACTGAAGCTTTCTTT
15 | TRBJ1-2 | TRBV9 | NA | NA | CASSVAGGLTYGYTF | TGTGCCAGCAGCGTAGCGGGGGGGCTCACCTATGGCTACACCTTC
14 | TRBJ1-1 | TRBV14 | few | TRBD1 | CASSRDRLNTEAFF | TGTGCCAGCAGCCGGGACAGGCTGAACACTGAAGCTTTCTTT
15 | TRBJ2-5 | TRBV2 | NA | NA | CASSDWGESRETQYF | TGTGCCAGCAGTGATTGGGGGGAGTCGCGAGAGACCCAGTACTTC
13 | TRBJ2-1 | TRBV28 | NA | TRBD2 | CASRLAVYNEQFF | TGTGCCAGCAGACTAGCGGTCTACAATGAGCAGTTCTTC
11 | TRBJ1-1 | TRBV5-1 | few | NA | CASSTGTEAFF | TGCGCCAGCAGCACCGGGACAGAAGCTTTCTTT
15 | TRBJ1-3 | TRBV11-2 | NA | NA | CASSLRQDLGNTIYF | TGTGCCAGCAGCTTAAGACAGGATCTTGGAAACACCATATATTTT
12 | TRBJ2-1 | TRBV6-6 | once | NA | CASGGLLGEQFF | TGTGCCTCCGGTGGGCTTCTCGGTGAGCAGTTCTTC
16 | TRBJ2-5 | TRBV25-1 | NA | TRBD1 | CASSEFLGTGVETQYF | TGTGCCAGCAGTGAATTCCTCGGGACAGGGGTTGAGACCCAGTACTTC
17 | TRBJ1-4 | TRBV28 | few | NA | CASSLRSLWRGNEKLFF | TGTGCCAGCAGTTTACGCAGCCTTTGGAGGGGTAATGAAAAACTGTTTTTT
12 | TRBJ1-2 | TRBV28 | NA | NA | CASNGGNYGYTF | TGTGCCAGCAACGGAGGGAACTATGGCTACACCTTC
17 | TRBJ2-1 | TRBV9 | once | TRBD2 | CASSATSGRVLRNEQFF | TGTGCCAGCAGCGCCACTAGCGGGAGAGTGTTAAGGAATGAGCAGTTCTTC
14 | TRBJ1-4 | TRBV7-9 | NA | NA | CASSLTGTNEKLFF | TGTGCCAGCAGCTTAACGGGAACTAATGAAAAACTGTTTTTT
19 | TRBJ2-1 | TRBV4-1 | NA | TRBD2 | CASSPVPGLAGGSYNEQFF | TGCGCCAGCAGCCCCGTCCCGGGACTAGCGGGGGGGTCCTACAATGAGCAGTTCTTC
14 | TRBJ1-6 | TRBV25-1 | NA | NA | CASSTQVNNSPLHF | TGTGCCAGCAGTACCCAGGTTAATAATTCACCCCTCCACTTT
19 | TRBJ1-1 | TRBV21-1 | NA | NA | CASSKVGDREERGSTEAFF | TGTGCCAGCAGCAAAGTGGGGGACAGAGAGGAACGAGGTAGCACTGAAGCTTTCTTT
15 | TRBJ1-2 | TRBV7-6 | once | TRBD1 | CASSLQTGGIYGYTF | TGTGCCAGCAGCCTCCAGACAGGGGGCATTTATGGCTACACCTTC
14 | TRBJ1-1 | TRBV19 | NA | TRBD1 | CASSIRQGNTEAFF | TGTGCCAGTAGTATACGACAGGGGAACACTGAAGCTTTCTTT
15 | TRBJ2-7 | TRBV28 | once | TRBD2 | CASRRQHGGAYEQYF | TGTGCCAGCAGGAGACAGCACGGGGGGGCCTACGAGCAGTACTTC
15 | TRBJ1-2 | TRBV3-1/TRBV3-2 | NA | NA | CASSQVSPNRVGYTF | TGTGCCAGCAGCCAAGTATCTCCCAACAGGGTAGGCTACACCTTC
15 | TRBJ2-3 | TRBV6-5 | NA | NA | CASTPGTANTDTQYF | TGTGCCAGCACTCCCGGGACTGCGAACACAGATACGCAGTATTTT
15 | TRBJ2-1 | TRBV19 | NA | TRBD1 | CASSVRDRSYNEQFF | TGTGCCAGTAGTGTCCGGGACAGAAGTTACAATGAGCAGTTCTTC
13 | TRBJ1-4 | TRBV19 | medium-sized | NA | CASSVTRGEKLFF | TGTGCCAGTAGCGTCACCCGCGGTGAAAAACTGTTTTTT
15 | TRBJ1-1 | TRBV5-5 | NA | TRBD1 | CASSSWTGGITEAFF | TGTGCCAGCAGCTCCTGGACAGGGGGCATCACTGAAGCTTTCTTT
16 | TRBJ2-7 | TRBV9 | NA | NA | CASSPRGDQLSYEQYF | TGTGCCAGCAGCCCCAGGGGGGATCAACTCTCCTACGAGCAGTACTTC
15 | TRBJ2-7 | TRBV28 | NA | NA | CASRSPSGTLYEQYF | TGTGCCAGCAGATCGCCGAGCGGGACACTCTACGAGCAGTACTTC
15 | TRBJ2-5 | TRBV5-6 | NA | TRBD1 | CASSFEDRGQETQYF | TGTGCCAGCAGCTTTGAAGACAGGGGGCAAGAGACCCAGTACTTC
16 | TRBJ2-1 | TRBV6-5 | NA | TRBD2 | CASSYERGLSGNEQFF | TGTGCCAGCAGTTATGAGCGGGGACTCTCAGGCAATGAGCAGTTCTTC
15 | TRBJ1-1 | TRBV3-1/TRBV3-2 | NA | NA | CASSQATGSFTEAFF | TGTGCCAGCAGCCAGGCAACAGGGTCGTTTACTGAAGCTTTCTTT
15 | TRBJ1-2 | TRBV18 | NA | NA | CASSPPSNVAGGYTF | TGTGCCAGCTCACCACCGTCTAATGTAGCGGGGGGCTACACCTTC